Below, 24 T cell receptor beta chains from the same sample are listed, as sequenced in a study of OX40 agonist ivuxolimab in advanced cancers. The data were produced by immunoSEQ multiplex PCR, yet TCRdb's version contains in-frame clones alone and is incomplete. The sample includes approximately 74,000 clones, roughly 91% of them seen just once. The sequences come from CD4+ or CD8+ T cells sorted from blood, collected in a trial of the OX40 agonist ivuxolimab. The receptors derive from an adult with an advanced solid tumor such as melanoma, head and neck, liver or kidney cancer.

The J gene is TRBJ1-4, the V gene TRBV11-3, with 7 bases matching TRBD1. The V gene's germline CDR1 is SGHNT and CDR2 YENEEA. The V gene end was trimmed by 5 bases and the J gene end by 2 bases; junction bases not matched to a gene: 8. CDR3 size: 16 residues. Here the CDR3 DNA reads TGTGCCAGCAGCCGCGGGGAGGGGGCGACTAATGAAAAACTGTTTTTT. This gives the protein CASSRGEGATNEKLFF.

The rearrangement joins TRBV19 to TRBJ1-1; unclear D gene. From germline, CDR1 is LNHDA and CDR2 SQIVND (reference sequence). This CDR3 comprises 13 residues. Trimming stripped 5 bases from V and 0 bases from J, with 7 bases between. In DNA form, the CDR3 reads TGTGCCAGTAGTGGGCGGCTGAACACTGAAGCTTTCTTT. Protein: CASSGRLNTEAFF.

The chain couples TRBV11-3 to TRBJ2-7; 7 nucleotides match TRBD1. V lost 0 bases, J lost 9 bases, and 23 bases stayed unmatched. The germline CDR1 and CDR2 sequences are SGHNT and YENEEA. The CDR3 loop spans 19 amino acids. The DNA of the CDR3 is TGTGCCAGCAGCTTAGATGGGAAGATTGAAGGTGCAGGGGGTTCCGTGCAGTACTTC. Protein sequence: CASSLDGKIEGAGGSVQYF.

Notes on this clone: An end of the junction does not agree with germline; a read error may underlie this. The same CDR3 is also encoded by other DNA sequences in this sample. V and J are TRBV5-1 and TRBJ2-6, with 9 bases identical to TRBD1. Germline CDR1 is SGHRS and CDR2 is YFSETQ. This CDR3 is built from 18 residues. CDR3 residues: CASSSQGQGSSGANVLTF. The CDR3 DNA reads as TGCGCCAGCAGCTCTCAGGGACAGGGCTCCTCTGGGGCCAATGTCCTGACTTTC.

The V gene is TRBV7-2, the J gene TRBJ2-5; D perhaps matches TRBD2 (6 bases). There are 16 residues in the CDR3. The V end lost 2 bases, the J end lost 5 bases, and 18 bases lay between the germline ends. Germline assignment: CDR1 SGHTA and CDR2 FQGNSA. The CDR3 reads CASSLIGGIHRETQYF. The DNA of the CDR3 is TGTGCCAGCAGCTTAATCGGCGGGATCCATAGGGAGACCCAGTACTTC. Full variable domain (missing parts from reference TRBV7-2 and TRBJ2-5): GAGVSQSPSNKVTEKGKDVELRCDPISGHTALYWYRQSLGQGLEFLIYFQGNSAPDKSGLPSDRFSAERTGGSVSTLTIQRTQQEDSAVYLCASSLIGGIHRETQYFGPGTRLLVL.

The gene calls are TRBV5-4 and TRBJ1-5, with a possible D match to TRBD1 (5 bases). This CDR3 has 13 amino acids. V lost 2 bases to trimming and J lost 6 bases, with 9 bases between them. Germline loops: CDR1 SGHNT, CDR2 YYREEE (reference sequence). The DNA of the CDR3 is TGTGCCAGCAGCTTCGATGGGGGTCAGCCCCAGCATTTT. It is translated as CASSFDGGQPQHF.

This clone was picked up one time. The CDR3 nucleotides are TGTGCCACCCAGATTAGCGGGAGGGTAACAGATACGCAGTATTTT. Translation: CATQISGRVTDTQYF. The rearrangement links TRBV2 to TRBJ2-3, with 11 bases aligning to TRBD2. Germline CDR1 is SNHLY and CDR2 is FYNNEI. This CDR3 is built from 15 residues. J lost 3 bases, V lost 10 bases, and 9 bases had no gene match.

The sample holds a few counts of this clone. The chain carries TRBV28 and TRBJ1-6; the D is unclear. The CDR3 length is 14 residues. Deletions cut 5 bases from V and 0 bases from J, with 5 bases between. Germline V gene lookup returns CDR1 MDHEN and CDR2 SYDVKM. CDR3 region: CASSPVSYNSPLHF. The CDR3 DNA is TGTGCCAGCAGTCCCGTCTCCTATAATTCACCCCTCCACTTT.

This clone was found once. This sequence joins TRBV5-1 and TRBJ2-3; possible D gene TRBD2, 6 bases. Per the germline V gene, CDR1 is SGHRS and CDR2 is YFSETQ. CDR3 size: 12 residues. The V end was cut by 3 bases, the J end by 5 bases, with 7 bases between. The CDR3 protein is CASSWGEDTQYF. CDR3 DNA sequence: TGCGCCAGCAGCTGGGGGGAAGATACGCAGTATTTT.

This chain uses TRBV7-2 with TRBJ2-3, with a weak D call TRBD1 (6 bases). V was trimmed by 4 bases and J by 2 bases, leaving 13 bases between them. Looked up from germline, CDR1 is SGHTA and CDR2 is FQGNSA. This CDR3 is built from 15 residues. CDR3 residues: CASSYGQQDTDTQYF. The CDR3 nucleotides read TGTGCCAGCAGCTATGGACAGCAAGACACAGATACGCAGTATTTT.

The CDR3 sequence: CASSAGQGSTDTQYF. CDR3 in DNA: TGTGCCAGCTCCGCCGGCCAGGGAAGCACAGATACGCAGTATTTT. The chain couples TRBV28 to TRBJ2-3; D might be TRBD1 (5 bases). The CDR3 has 15 amino acids. The V gene's germline CDR1 is MDHEN and CDR2 SYDVKM. The germline V and J ends were trimmed by 8 bases and 0 bases, with 15 bases remaining between them.

The chain joins TRBV2 to TRBJ1-5; a weak D match, TRBD1 (6 bases). The germline V gene encodes CDR1 SNHLY and CDR2 FYNNEI. V was cut by 11 bases and J by 10 bases, with 24 bases left in between. This CDR3 spans 14 amino acids. CDR3 nucleotides: TGTGCCCTGGGGGGTTCGCAGGGGCAGGGACCCCAGCATTTT. Its protein product is CALGGSQGQGPQHF.

The chain links TRBV9 to TRBJ2-7; 9 bases align to TRBD2. Per the germline V gene, CDR1 is SGDLS and CDR2 is YYNGEE. The J segment lost 1 base and the V segment lost 2 bases, leaving 7 bases of the junction unmatched. The CDR3 spans 16 residues. This CDR3 is CASSVRSAGGSYEQYF. CDR3 sequence (DNA): TGTGCCAGCAGCGTCCGATCAGCGGGGGGATCCTACGAGCAGTACTTC.

The V and J genes are TRBV5-6 and TRBJ2-3; TRBD2 agrees at 10 bases. Germline V gene data show CDR1 as SGHDT and CDR2 as YYEEEE. This CDR3 has 16 residues. J gave up 4 bases and V 5 bases, and 10 bases lay outside the gene matches. CDR3 in DNA: TGTGCCAGCAGGATAAGCGGGAGGGCTGGGGCAGATACGCAGTATTTT. Residues: CASRISGRAGADTQYF.

In nucleotides, the CDR3 is TGTGCCAGCAGCTTACAGGGGCGGAATGAGCAGTTCTTC. Translated: CASSLQGRNEQFF. The chain joins TRBV7-3 to TRBJ2-1; tentative D call: TRBD1 (6 bases). The germline gives CDR1 SGHTA, CDR2 FQGTGA. V lost 2 bases and J 7 bases, leaving 9 bases between the germline ends. CDR3 length equals 13 residues.

The rearrangement links TRBV27 to TRBJ2-1, with a weak D call TRBD1 (5 bases). The V end lost 0 bases, the J end lost 1 base, and 10 bases lay between the germline ends. CDR3 length: 16 residues. Germline V lookup: CDR1 MNHEY, CDR2 SMNVEV (reference sequence). The CDR3 nucleotides are TGTGCCAGCAGTTTATCGTCACAGGTTTCCTACAATGAGCAGTTCTTC. It translates to CASSLSSQVSYNEQFF.

The chain links TRBV28 to TRBJ1-2; TRBD1 is a possible D gene (5 bases). The germline gives CDR1 MDHEN, CDR2 SYDVKM. The ends were cut back, 5 bases at V and 4 bases at J, with 17 bases in the middle. CDR3 length equals 15 residues. CDR3: CASSPPREGGYGYTF. CDR3 nucleotide sequence: TGTGCCAGCAGTCCACCCAGGGAGGGAGGCTATGGCTACACCTTC.

The V and J genes are TRBV5-1 and TRBJ2-6, with TRBD1 identical over 7 bases. This CDR3 comprises 15 residues. V lost 3 bases and J lost 10; bases outside the gene matches: 10. Germline-derived CDR1 and CDR2 are SGHRS and YFSETQ. The CDR3 is CASSSDGTAPNVLTF. In DNA form, the CDR3 reads TGCGCCAGCAGCTCCGACGGGACAGCACCGAACGTCCTGACTTTC.

The V and J genes are TRBV19 and TRBJ1-5; tentatively, D is TRBD1 (6 bases). V was pared by 6 bases and J by 5 bases, with 17 bases between. CDR3 length: 15 residues. Germline V CDR1 and CDR2: LNHDA, SQIVND (reference sequence). CDR3 residues: CASSAGTQAYQPQHF. CDR3 sequence (DNA): TGTGCCAGTAGCGCCGGGACACAGGCTTATCAGCCCCAGCATTTT.

CDR3 coding DNA: TGCGCCAGCAGCTTTGCAGGGACGAACACCGGGGAGCTGTTTTTT. Amino acid sequence: CASSFAGTNTGELFF. The V gene is TRBV5-1, the J gene TRBJ2-2; perhaps TRBD1 as D (5 bases). The CDR3 is 15 residues long. Trimming removed 2 bases at V and 0 bases at J, with 8 bases between. Germline-derived CDR1 and CDR2 are SGHRS and YFSETQ.

The J gene is TRBJ2-1, the V gene TRBV9; 8 bases are shared with TRBD1. Losses at the gene ends were 3 bases for V and 6 bases for J; bases not matched to a gene: 8. Germline CDR1 is SGDLS and CDR2 is YYNGEE. CDR3 length: 15 residues. Here the CDR3 reads CASSAGEDRANEQFF. The CDR3 DNA sequence: TGTGCCAGCAGCGCAGGAGAGGACAGGGCCAATGAGCAGTTCTTC.

This chain joins TRBV29-1 and TRBJ1-1; D remains ambiguous. This CDR3 has 13 residues. Germline V gene lookup returns CDR1 SQVTM and CDR2 ANQGSEA. Trimming stripped 4 bases from V and 4 bases from J, with 13 bases between. For the CDR3, the DNA is TGCAGCGTTGGGCGGCCGGGCGGCACTGAAGCTTTCTTT. Its translation: CSVGRPGGTEAFF.

The CDR3 here is CASSLEGSQYF. The CDR3 coding sequence is TGTGCCAGCAGCTTGGAAGGGTCCCAGTACTTC. The chain links TRBV5-6 to TRBJ2-5; D unresolved. Germline lookup yields CDR1 SGHDT and CDR2 YYEEEE. The V end lost 0 bases, the J end lost 9 bases, and 6 bases lay between the germline ends. The CDR3 extends over 11 amino acids.

This clone was observed a single time. The rearrangement joins TRBV15 to TRBJ2-1; D uncertain. The CDR3 has 15 residues. Trimming cost V 0 bases and J 10 bases, with 16 bases left between them. Germline V CDR1 and CDR2: LNHNV, YYDKDF (reference sequence). The CDR3 DNA sequence: TGTGCCACCAGCAGAGACAACGATCCCCGAATGGAGCAGTTCTTC. It yields the protein CATSRDNDPRMEQFF.